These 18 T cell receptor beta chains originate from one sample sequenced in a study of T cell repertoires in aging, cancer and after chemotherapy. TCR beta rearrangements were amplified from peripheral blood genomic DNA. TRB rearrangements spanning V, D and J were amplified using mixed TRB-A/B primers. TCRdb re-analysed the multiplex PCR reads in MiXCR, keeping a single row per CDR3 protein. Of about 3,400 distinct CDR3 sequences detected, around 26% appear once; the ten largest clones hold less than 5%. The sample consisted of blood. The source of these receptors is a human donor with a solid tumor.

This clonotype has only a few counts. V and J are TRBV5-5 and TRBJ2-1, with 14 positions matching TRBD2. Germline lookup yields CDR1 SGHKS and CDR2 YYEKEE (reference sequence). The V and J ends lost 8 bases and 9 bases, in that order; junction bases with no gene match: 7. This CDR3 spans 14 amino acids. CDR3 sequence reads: CASMGLAGVIEQFF. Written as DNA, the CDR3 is TGTGCCAGTATGGGACTAGCGGGGGTAATTGAGCAGTTCTTC. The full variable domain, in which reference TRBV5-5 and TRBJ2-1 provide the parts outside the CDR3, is DAGVTQSPTHLIKTRGQQVTLRCSPISGHKSVSWYQQVLGQGPQFIFQYYEKEERGRGNFPDRFSARQFPNYSSELNVNALLLGDSALYLCASMGLAGVIEQFFGPGTRLTVL.

Here the CDR3 reads CASSPGVTGGDDEAFF. The CDR3, as DNA: TGTGCCAGCAGCCCGGGCGTAACAGGGGGCGATGATGAAGCTTTCTTT. V and J are TRBV7-9 and TRBJ1-1; 9 bases match TRBD1. J gave up 7 bases and V 5 bases, and 14 bases lay outside the gene matches. CDR1 SEHNR and CDR2 FQNEAQ come from the germline V gene (reference sequence). The CDR3 consists of 16 residues.

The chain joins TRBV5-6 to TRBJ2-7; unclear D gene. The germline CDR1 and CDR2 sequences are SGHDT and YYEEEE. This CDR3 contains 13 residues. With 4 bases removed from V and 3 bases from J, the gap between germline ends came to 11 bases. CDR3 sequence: CASSPGLSYEQYF. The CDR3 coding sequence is TGTGCCAGCAGCCCAGGCCTCAGCTACGAGCAGTACTTC.

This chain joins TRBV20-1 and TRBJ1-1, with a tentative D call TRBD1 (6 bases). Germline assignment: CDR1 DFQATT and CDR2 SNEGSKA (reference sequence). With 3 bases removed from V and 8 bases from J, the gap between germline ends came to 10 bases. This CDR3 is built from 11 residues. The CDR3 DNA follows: TGCAGTGCTAGGGGGGGGGCGGAAGCTTTCTTT. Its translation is CSARGGAEAFF.

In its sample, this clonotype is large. The CDR3, as DNA: TGTGCCTGGAGTCACCAAACAGAGACGGAGCAGTACTTC. Translating gives CAWSHQTETEQYF. This chain links TRBV30 with TRBJ2-7; D is unresolved. The CDR3 runs 13 residues. V was trimmed by 2 bases and J by 7 bases, leaving 15 bases between them. Germline CDR1 GTSNPN, CDR2 SVGIG (reference sequence).

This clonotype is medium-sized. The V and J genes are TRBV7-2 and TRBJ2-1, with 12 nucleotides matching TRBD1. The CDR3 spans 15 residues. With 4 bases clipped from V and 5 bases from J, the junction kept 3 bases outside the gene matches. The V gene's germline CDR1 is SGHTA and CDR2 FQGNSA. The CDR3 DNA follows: TGTGCCAGCAGCTCCCGGGACAGGGGGCACAATGAGCAGTTCTTC. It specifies CASSSRDRGHNEQFF.

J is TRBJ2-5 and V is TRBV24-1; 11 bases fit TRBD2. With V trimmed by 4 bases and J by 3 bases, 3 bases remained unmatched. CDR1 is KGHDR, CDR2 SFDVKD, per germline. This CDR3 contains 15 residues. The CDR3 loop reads CATSEGLAEEETQYF. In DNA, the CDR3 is TGTGCCACCAGTGAGGGACTAGCGGAGGAAGAGACCCAGTACTTC.

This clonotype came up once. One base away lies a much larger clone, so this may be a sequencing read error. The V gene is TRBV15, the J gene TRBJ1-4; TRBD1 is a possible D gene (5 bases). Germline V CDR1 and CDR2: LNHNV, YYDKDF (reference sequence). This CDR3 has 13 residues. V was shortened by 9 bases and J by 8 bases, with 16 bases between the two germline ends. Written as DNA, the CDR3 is TGTGCCACGGACAATGGCGCCTACGAAAAACTGTTTTTT. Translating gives CATDNGAYEKLFF.

CDR3 sequence: CASSLEWGKETQYF. The DNA for the CDR3 is TGTGCCAGCAGCTTAGAGTGGGGTAAAGAGACCCAGTACTTC. This sequence joins TRBV7-2 and TRBJ2-5; unclear D gene. V lost 1 base and J 3 bases, leaving 9 bases between the germline ends. Germline V gene lookup returns CDR1 SGHTA and CDR2 FQGNSA. The CDR3 length is 14 residues.

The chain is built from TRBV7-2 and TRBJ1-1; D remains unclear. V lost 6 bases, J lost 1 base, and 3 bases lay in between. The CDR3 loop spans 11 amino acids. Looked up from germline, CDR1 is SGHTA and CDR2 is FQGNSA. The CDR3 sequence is CASRGNTEAFF. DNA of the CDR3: TGTGCCAGCAGAGGGAACACTGAAGCTTTCTTT.

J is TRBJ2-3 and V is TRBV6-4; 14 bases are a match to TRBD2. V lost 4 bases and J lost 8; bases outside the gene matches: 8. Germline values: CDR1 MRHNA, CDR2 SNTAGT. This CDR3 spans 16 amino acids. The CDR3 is CASSGTSGGPSRTQYF. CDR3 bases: TGTGCCAGCAGTGGGACTAGCGGGGGGCCCTCCCGTACGCAGTATTTT.

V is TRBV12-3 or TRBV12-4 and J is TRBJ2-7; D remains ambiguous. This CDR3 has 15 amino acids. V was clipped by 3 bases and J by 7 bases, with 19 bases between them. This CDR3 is CASSLAHDLVLEQYF. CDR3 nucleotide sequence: TGTGCCAGCAGTTTGGCCCATGATTTGGTTTTGGAGCAGTACTTC.

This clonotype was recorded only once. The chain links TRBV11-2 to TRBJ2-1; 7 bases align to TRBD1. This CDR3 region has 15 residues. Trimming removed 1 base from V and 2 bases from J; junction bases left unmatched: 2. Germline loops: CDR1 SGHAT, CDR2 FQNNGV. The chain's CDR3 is CASSLGTGAYNEQFF. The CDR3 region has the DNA TGTGCCAGCAGCTTAGGCACAGGGGCCTACAATGAGCAGTTCTTC.

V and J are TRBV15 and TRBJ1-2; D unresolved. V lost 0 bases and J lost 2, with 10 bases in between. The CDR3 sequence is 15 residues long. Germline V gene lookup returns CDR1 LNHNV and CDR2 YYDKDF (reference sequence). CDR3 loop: CATSRERGRNYGYTF. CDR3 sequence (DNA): TGTGCCACCAGCAGAGAACGAGGGAGAAACTATGGCTACACCTTC. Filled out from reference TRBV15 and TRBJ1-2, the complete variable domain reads DAMVIQNPRYQVTQFGKPVTLSCSQTLNHNVMYWYQQKSSQAPKLLFHYYDKDFNNEADTPDNFQSRRPNTSFCFLDIRSPGLGDTAMYLCATSRERGRNYGYTFGSGTRLTVV.

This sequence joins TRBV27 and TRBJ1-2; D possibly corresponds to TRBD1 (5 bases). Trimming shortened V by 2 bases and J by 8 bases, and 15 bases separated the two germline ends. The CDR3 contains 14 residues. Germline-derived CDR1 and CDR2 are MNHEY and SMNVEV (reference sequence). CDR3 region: CASSLPSQGGGYTF. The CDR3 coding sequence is TGTGCCAGCAGTTTACCCTCTCAGGGTGGGGGCTACACCTTC.

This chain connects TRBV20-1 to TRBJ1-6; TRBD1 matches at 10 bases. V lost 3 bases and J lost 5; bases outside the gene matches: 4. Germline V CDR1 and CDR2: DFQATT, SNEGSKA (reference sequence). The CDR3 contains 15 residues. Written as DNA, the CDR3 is TGCAGTGCTAGGGGGACAGGGGATGATAATTCACCCCTCCACTTT. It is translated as CSARGTGDDNSPLHF.

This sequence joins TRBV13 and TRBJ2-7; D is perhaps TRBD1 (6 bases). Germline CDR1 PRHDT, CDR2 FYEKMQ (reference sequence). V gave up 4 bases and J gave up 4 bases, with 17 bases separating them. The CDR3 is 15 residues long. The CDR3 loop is CASSSEQGEGYEQYF. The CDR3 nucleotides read TGTGCCAGCAGCTCAGAACAGGGTGAAGGATACGAGCAGTACTTC.

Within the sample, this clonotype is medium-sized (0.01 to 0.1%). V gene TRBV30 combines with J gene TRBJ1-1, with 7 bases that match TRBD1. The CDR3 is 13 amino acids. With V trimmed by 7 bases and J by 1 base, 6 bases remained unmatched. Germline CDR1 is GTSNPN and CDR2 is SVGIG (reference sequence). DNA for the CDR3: TGTGCCTTATCCCGGGACAGGAACACTGAAGCTTTCTTT. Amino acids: CALSRDRNTEAFF. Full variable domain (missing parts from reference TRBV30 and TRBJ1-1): SQTIHQWPATLVQPVGSPLSLECTVEGTSNPNLYWYRQAAGRGLQLLFYSVGIGQISSEVPQNLSASRPQDRQFILSSKKLLLSDSGFYLCALSRDRNTEAFFGQGTRLTVV.